This record looks at one T cell receptor beta chain sequence and its context. This clone turned up a few times. Its specific antigen is unknown. No much larger clone exists at a distance of one base, and base qualities are not known. The sample belongs to a study of shared clonotypes between healthy human individuals (dated by TCRdb to about 2020). For the study in its entirety: The cohort included a few men and a couple of women between 18 and 49 years of age. For each donor, CD4 naive and CD4 memory were each run on three plates, CD8 naive on two plates, and CD8 memory on one plate. To estimate repertoire size and how much clonotypes are shared between individuals, the study performed deep sequencing of blood TCR repertoires from roughly five healthy adults. Different laboratories and diverse techniques were used to prepare libraries and sequence TCR repertoires, to increase sequencing depth and limit assay-specific biases. Each donor's leukapheresis produced roughly between roughly 0.85 and 9.5 billion PBMCs.

The donors were healthy, HIV-negative adults with no recently reported acute infections or vaccinations. Every donor was a Caucasian adult residing in Nashville, Tennessee, USA. CD4+ T cells were enriched by magnetic negative selection, after which naive cells were positively selected on CD45RA and the negative fraction was taken as the memory subset. Blood was obtained by leukapheresis, after which PBMCs were separated by Ficoll-Histopaque density gradient centrifugation and cryopreserved in liquid nitrogen vapor phase. Analytical flow cytometry was used to check the purity and quantity of every magnetically sorted T cell population. Genomic DNA was isolated from each sorted fraction and quantified by UV absorbance on a Nanodrop 2000c. General conclusions and limits of the study: Rarefaction of sorted-subset datasets indicated incomplete sequencing despite the large sequencing depth. Sharing across a few donors was observed for around 5% of naive CD4, 3% to 4% of naive CD8, about 2.3% of memory CD4, and less than 0.45% of memory CD8 clonotypes. Pairwise subsampling led to the expectation that sequencing depth would affect the degree of clonotype sharing among donors. Sampling was restricted to blood, and TCR repertoires in tissue are likely to differ from TCR repertoires in blood. The genetic and exposure-history diversity represented was limited by the small number of donors. Compared with non-shared clonotypes, clonotypes shared by all four sorted-subset donors had higher generation probabilities. Larger estimated clonotype richness was generally found for naive subsets than for memory subsets.

Using the deep immunoSEQ assay, TCR CDR3 regions were amplified from genomic DNA by multiplex PCR. Extracted genomic DNA from each cell subset was distributed evenly across all wells of several immunoSEQ 96-well plates, and each plate was treated as a replicate. For sorted subsets, approximately 190 ng genomic DNA, equal to about 30,000 T cell genomes, was loaded into each replicate PCR. Purified libraries were measured with a Qubit 3.0 fluorometer, size-checked on a Bioanalyzer 2100, and measured again with the KAPA Library Quantification kit. Every immunoSEQ 96-well plate was sequenced on a dedicated single-read 150-cycle Illumina NextSeq 550 flow cell. The authors' analysis ran thus. Because the immunoSEQ output included only junctional sequences and no quality scores, the filtering could not be the same as the filtering used for full-length reads. To assign V/J genes and CDR3, sequences were annotated against IMGT germline references using PyIR, a Python wrapper for IgBLAST v1.9. Reads were filtered out if the reads had weak V/J assignments (E-value above 1e-6), no CDR3, stop codons, out-of-frame junctions, or ambiguous translated residues. V3J clonotypes were defined as sequences sharing the same inferred V gene, J gene, and CDR3 amino acid sequence. To compute the percentage overlap between repertoires, the number of shared unique clonotypes was divided by the size of the smaller repertoire. Repertoire richness was assessed with RTK rarefaction, the Chao1 estimator, and Recon v2.1 estimates of unobserved clonotypes. For all TCRbeta clonotypes obtained by the gDNA method from a handful of donors, generation probabilities were computed with OLGA. TCRdb provides this immuneACCESS table in a form limited to in-frame rearrangements. Some clones are lacking; in checked studies, under half of them reflect an unresolved V gene, and why the rest are absent is not known. V, J and clone size were drawn from that table, and D and trimming were deduced from the DNA. In all, the sample holds approximately 1,000,000 clones, and roughly 77% of those were seen once. The ten biggest clones cover roughly 0.82% of the sample.

The sample was memory CD4+ T cells from PBMCs. In light of the paper, this sample's cell subset or site label describes: CD45RA-negative fraction. The TCR was taken from a man aged 18 to 29 in good health. Some clones in this sample may be carry-over from other donors' samples.

The bases read TGTGCCAGCAGCGTAGCTGAGGGGTTGACCTACGAGCAGTACTTC. Its coded protein is CASSVAEGLTYEQYF. The receptor chain draws on TRBV9 and TRBJ2-7; the D assignment is uncertain and may be TRBD1 or TRBD2, with 5 bases supporting each. The germline V gene supplies CDR1 SGDLS and CDR2 YYNGEE. V drops 0 bases and J drops 2 bases, leaving 12 bases in between. The CDR3 spans 15 residues, from the cysteine through the phenylalanine. Kept here is only the CDR3 DNA, which spans 45 bases and is read in frame from base 1.